The clone carrying this TCR beta chain was observed a few times. Germline V lookup: CDR1 KGHSH, CDR2 LQKENI. The V end lost 4 bases, the J end lost 4 bases, and 11 bases lay between the germline ends. This CDR3 has 14 residues. This specimen comes from a study of T cells in Graves' hyperthyroidism and ophthalmopathy. Regions amplified from RNA transcripts were the TCR beta CDR3 regions. During a first-round RT-PCR of the TCR CDR3, the HTBI primer set was used. TCRdb fed the multiplex PCR reads into MiXCR, producing one record per CDR3 protein. The top ten clones hold 33% of a sample with about 300,000 distinct CDR3 sequences, over 15% of them seen once.

Material: blood. The chain uses TRBV18 and TRBJ1-3; D uncertain. This receptor was taken from a man aged 25 to 40 with Graves' hyperthyroidism. This CDR3 reads CASSQTQDGNTIYF. Here the CDR3 DNA reads TGTGCCAGCTCACAAACCCAGGACGGAAACACCATATATTTT.